This entry features one TCR beta chain sequence. Trimming shortened V by 4 bases and J by 6 bases, and 15 bases separated the two germline ends. Per germline, CDR1 KGHDR and CDR2 SFDVKD. The CDR3 spans 14 residues. The data are from a study of blood T cell repertoires in COVID-19. Using immunoSEQ multiplex PCR, the repertoire was profiled, and TCRdb retains in-frame clones only, with some absent. The sample yields 20,000 or so clones, about 90% seen once. The source is a human donor with active COVID-19. The donor label of this sample is uncertain. The rearrangement links TRBV24-1 to TRBJ2-7, with D hard to call. The sequencing input was peripheral blood. CDR3 nucleotides: TGTGCCACCAGTGACCCTGTGAGAGGCTCCGAGCAGTACTTC. This encodes CATSDPVRGSEQYF.